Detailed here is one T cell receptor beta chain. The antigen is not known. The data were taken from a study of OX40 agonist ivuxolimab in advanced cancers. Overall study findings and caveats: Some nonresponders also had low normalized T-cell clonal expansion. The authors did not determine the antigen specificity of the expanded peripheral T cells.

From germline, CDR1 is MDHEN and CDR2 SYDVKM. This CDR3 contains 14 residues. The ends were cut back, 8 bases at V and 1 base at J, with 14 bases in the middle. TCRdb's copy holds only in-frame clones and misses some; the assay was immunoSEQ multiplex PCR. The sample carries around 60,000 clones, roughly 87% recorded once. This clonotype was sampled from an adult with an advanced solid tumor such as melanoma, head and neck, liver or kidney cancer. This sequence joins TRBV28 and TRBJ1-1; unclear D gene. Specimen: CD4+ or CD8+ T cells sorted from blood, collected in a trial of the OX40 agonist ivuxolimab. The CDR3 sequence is CASGRPERNTEAFF. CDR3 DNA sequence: TGTGCCAGCGGGCGACCCGAGAGGAACACTGAAGCTTTCTTT. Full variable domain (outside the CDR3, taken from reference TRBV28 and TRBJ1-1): DVKVTQSSRYLVKRTGEKVFLECVQDMDHENMFWYRQDPGLGLRLIYFSYDVKMKEKGDIPEGYSVSREKKERFSLILESASTNQTSMYLCASGRPERNTEAFFGQGTRLTVV.